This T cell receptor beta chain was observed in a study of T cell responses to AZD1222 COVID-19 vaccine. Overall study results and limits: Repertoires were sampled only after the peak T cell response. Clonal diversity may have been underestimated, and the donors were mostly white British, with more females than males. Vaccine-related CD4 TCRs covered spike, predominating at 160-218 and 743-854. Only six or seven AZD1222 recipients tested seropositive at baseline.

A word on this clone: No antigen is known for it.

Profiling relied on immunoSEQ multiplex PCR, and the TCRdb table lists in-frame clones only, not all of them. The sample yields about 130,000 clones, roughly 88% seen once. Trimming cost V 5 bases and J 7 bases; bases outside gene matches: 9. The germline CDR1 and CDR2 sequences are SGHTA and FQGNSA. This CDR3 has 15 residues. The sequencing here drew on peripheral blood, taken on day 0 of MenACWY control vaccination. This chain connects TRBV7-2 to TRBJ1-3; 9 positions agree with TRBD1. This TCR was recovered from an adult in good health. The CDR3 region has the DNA TGTGCCAGCAGCAACCGGGACAGGGATGGGAACACCATATATTTT. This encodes CASSNRDRDGNTIYF.